Sequencing of this T cell receptor beta chain was carried out in a study of blood T cell repertoires in COVID-19. Study details: COVID-19 samples from acute and convalescent phases originated in the United States, Italy and Spain.

Sequencing was performed with immunoSEQ multiplex PCR; in TCRdb, only in-frame clones are kept and a portion is missing. The sample records fewer than 200,000 clones, more than 70% being singletons. From germline, CDR1 is WSHSY and CDR2 SAAADI. CDR3 length: 17 residues. V dropped 6 bases and J dropped 4; count of bases not matched to a gene: 7. The chain employs TRBV10-2 and TRBJ2-1, with 15 bases aligning to TRBD2. The sample comprised peripheral blood. The receptor's source is a man aged 40-49 years with active or convalescent COVID-19. The CDR3 sequence is CASRMGLAGGLYNEQFF. CDR3 nucleotide sequence: TGCGCCAGCAGGATGGGACTAGCGGGGGGCCTATACAATGAGCAGTTCTTC.